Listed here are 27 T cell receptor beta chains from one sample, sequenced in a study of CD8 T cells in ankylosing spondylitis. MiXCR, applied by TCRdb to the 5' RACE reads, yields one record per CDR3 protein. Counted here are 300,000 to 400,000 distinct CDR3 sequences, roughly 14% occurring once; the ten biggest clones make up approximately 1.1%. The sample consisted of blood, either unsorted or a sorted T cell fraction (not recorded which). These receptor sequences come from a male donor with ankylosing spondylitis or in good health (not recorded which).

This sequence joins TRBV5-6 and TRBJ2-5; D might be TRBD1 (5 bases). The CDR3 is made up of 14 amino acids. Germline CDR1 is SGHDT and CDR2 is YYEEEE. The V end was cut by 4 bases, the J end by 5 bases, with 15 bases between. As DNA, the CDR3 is TGTGCCAGCAGCGGTCGCCAGGGTGTGGAGACCCAGTACTTC. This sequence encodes CASSGRQGVETQYF. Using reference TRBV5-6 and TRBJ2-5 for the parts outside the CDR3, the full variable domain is DAGVTQSPTHLIKTRGQQVTLRCSPKSGHDTVSWYQQALGQGPQFIFQYYEEEERQRGNFPDRFSGHQFPNYSSELNVNALLLGDSALYLCASSGRQGVETQYFGPGTRLLVL.

The CDR3 is CASSLDGGHNTGELFF. The DNA for the CDR3 is TGTGCCAGCAGTCTTGACGGGGGACATAACACCGGGGAGCTGTTTTTT. The J gene is TRBJ2-2, the V gene TRBV2; D may correspond to TRBD1 or TRBD2 (6 bases each). This CDR3 has 16 residues. V gave up 5 bases and J gave up 2 bases, with 15 bases separating them. The V gene's germline CDR1 is SNHLY and CDR2 FYNNEI.

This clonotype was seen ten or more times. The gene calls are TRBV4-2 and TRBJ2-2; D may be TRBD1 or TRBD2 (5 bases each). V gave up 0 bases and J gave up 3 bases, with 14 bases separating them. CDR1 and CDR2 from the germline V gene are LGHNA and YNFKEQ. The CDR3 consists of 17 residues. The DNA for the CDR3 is TGTGCCAGCAGCCAAGATTTGGTCGGGGCGGACACCGGGGAGCTGTTTTTT. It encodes CASSQDLVGADTGELFF.

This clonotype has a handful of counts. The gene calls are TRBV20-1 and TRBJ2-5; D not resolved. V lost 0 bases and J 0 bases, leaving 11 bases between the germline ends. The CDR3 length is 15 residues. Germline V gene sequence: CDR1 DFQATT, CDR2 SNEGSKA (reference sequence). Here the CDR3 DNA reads TGCAGTGCTAGAGATAGCAACCGGTACCAAGAGACCCAGTACTTC. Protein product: CSARDSNRYQETQYF.

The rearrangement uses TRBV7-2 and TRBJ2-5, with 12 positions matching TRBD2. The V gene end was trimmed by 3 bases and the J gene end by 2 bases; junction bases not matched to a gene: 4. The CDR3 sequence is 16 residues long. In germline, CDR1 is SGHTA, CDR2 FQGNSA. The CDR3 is CASSLATSGGQETQYF. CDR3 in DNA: TGTGCCAGCAGCTTGGCCACTAGCGGGGGGCAAGAGACCCAGTACTTC.

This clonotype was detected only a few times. DNA for the CDR3: TGCGCCAGCGGAGGCCTCGGGCCCCATAGGGATCAGCCCCAGCATTTT. Translated, it gives CASGGLGPHRDQPQHF. V and J are TRBV10-2 and TRBJ1-5; D not resolved. V lost 8 bases, J lost 5 bases, and 22 bases lay in between. CDR1 is WSHSY and CDR2 is SAAADI in the germline V gene. CDR3 length equals 16 residues.

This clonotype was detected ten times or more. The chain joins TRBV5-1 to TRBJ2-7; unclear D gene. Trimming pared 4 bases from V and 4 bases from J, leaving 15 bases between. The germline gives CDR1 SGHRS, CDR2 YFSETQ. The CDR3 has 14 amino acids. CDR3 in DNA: TGCGCCAGCAGCCCACTTCGTCGAGAGTACGAGCAGTACTTC. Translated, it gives CASSPLRREYEQYF.

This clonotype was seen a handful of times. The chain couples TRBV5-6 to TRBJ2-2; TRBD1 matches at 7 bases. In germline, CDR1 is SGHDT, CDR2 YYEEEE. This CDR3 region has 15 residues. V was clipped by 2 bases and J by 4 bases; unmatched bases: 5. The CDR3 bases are TGTGCCAGCAGCTTACCCGGGACAGTCACCGGGGAGCTGTTTTTT. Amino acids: CASSLPGTVTGELFF.

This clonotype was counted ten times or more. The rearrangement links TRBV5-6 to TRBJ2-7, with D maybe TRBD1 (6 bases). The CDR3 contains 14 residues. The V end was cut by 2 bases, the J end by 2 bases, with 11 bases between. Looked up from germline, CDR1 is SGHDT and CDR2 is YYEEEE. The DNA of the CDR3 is TGTGCCAGCAGCTTAGAGGGACAAACCTACGAGCAGTACTTC. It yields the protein CASSLEGQTYEQYF.

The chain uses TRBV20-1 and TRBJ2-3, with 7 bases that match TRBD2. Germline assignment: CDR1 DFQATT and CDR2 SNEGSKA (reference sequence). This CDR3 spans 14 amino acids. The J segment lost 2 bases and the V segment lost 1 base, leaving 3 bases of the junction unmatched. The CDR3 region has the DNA TGCAGTGCTAGAGCCGGGGGGAACACAGATACGCAGTATTTT. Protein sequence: CSARAGGNTDTQYF.

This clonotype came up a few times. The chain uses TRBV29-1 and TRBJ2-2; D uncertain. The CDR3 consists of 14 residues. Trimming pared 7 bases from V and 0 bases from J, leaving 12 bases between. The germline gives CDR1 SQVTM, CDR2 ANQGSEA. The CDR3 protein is CSAVGITNTGELFF. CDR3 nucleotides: TGCAGCGCCGTAGGGATTACGAACACCGGGGAGCTGTTTTTT.

CDR3 loop: CATSETSGGSHNEQFF. CDR3 coding DNA: TGTGCCACCAGTGAAACTAGCGGGGGGTCCCACAATGAGCAGTTCTTC. The chain uses TRBV24-1 and TRBJ2-1; 12 bases match TRBD2. The CDR3 spans 16 residues. The V gene end was trimmed by 4 bases and the J gene end by 5 bases; junction bases not matched to a gene: 5. CDR1 and CDR2 (germline): KGHDR, SFDVKD.

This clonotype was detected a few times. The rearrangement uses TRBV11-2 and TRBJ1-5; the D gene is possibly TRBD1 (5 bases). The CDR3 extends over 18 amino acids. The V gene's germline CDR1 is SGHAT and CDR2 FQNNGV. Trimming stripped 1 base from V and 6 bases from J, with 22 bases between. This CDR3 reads CASSLGPPGRILRQPQHF. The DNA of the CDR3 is TGTGCCAGCAGCTTAGGACCGCCAGGGAGAATTTTACGTCAGCCCCAGCATTTT.

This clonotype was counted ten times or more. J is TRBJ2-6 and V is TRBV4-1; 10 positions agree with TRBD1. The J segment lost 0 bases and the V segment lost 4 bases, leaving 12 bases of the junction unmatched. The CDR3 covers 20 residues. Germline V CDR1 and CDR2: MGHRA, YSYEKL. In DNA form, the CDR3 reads TGCGCCAGCAGCCGGAACTATTTTCGGGACAGGGGCTCTGGGGCCAACGTCCTGACTTTC. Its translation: CASSRNYFRDRGSGANVLTF.

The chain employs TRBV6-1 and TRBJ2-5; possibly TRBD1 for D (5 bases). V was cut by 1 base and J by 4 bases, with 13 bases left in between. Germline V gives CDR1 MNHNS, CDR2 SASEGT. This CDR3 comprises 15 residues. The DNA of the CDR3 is TGTGCCAGCAGTGAAGTTAGGGGCCGTGGAGAGACCCAGTACTTC. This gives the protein CASSEVRGRGETQYF.

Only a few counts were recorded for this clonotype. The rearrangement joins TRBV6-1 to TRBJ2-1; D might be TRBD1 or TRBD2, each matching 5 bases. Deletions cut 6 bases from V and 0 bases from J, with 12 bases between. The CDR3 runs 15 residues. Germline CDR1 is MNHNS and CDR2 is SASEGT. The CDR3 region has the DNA TGTGCCAGCAGGTTCCCAGGGAGCTCCTACAATGAGCAGTTCTTC. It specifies CASRFPGSSYNEQFF.

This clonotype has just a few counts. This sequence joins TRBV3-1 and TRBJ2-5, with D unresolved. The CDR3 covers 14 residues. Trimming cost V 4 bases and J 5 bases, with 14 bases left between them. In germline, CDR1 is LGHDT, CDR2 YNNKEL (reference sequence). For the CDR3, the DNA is TGTGCCAGCAGCCCTGGACGCCTTGGGGAGACCCAGTACTTC. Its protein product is CASSPGRLGETQYF.

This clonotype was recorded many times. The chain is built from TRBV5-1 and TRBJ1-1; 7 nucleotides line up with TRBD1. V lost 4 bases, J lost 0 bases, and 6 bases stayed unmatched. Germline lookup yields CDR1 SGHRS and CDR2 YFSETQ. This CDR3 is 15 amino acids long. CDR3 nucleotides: TGCGCCAGCAGCGCCCCGGGACAGATGAACACTGAAGCTTTCTTT. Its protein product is CASSAPGQMNTEAFF.

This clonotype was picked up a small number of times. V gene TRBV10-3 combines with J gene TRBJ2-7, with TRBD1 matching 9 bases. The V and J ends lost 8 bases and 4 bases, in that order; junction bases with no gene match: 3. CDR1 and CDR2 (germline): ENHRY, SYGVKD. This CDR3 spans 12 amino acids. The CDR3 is CAIGGTGYEQYF. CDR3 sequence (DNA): TGTGCCATCGGAGGGACAGGGTACGAGCAGTACTTC.

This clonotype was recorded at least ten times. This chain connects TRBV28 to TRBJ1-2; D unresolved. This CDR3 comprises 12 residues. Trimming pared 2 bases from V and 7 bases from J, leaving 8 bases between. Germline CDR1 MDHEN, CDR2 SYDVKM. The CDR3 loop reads CASSLGNGGYTF. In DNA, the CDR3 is TGTGCCAGCAGTTTAGGGAACGGTGGCTACACCTTC.

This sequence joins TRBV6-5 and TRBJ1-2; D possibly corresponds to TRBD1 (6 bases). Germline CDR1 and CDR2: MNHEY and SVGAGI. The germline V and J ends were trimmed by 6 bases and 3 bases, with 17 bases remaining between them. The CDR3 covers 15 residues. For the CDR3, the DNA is TGTGCCAGCAGCTACGACAGGAAGACGTACTATGGCTACACCTTC. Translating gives CASSYDRKTYYGYTF.

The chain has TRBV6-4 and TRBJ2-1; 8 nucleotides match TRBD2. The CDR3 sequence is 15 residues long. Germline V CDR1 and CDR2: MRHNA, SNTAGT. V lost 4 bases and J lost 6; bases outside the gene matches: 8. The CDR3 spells CASSAGSGTFNEQFF. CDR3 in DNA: TGTGCCAGCAGTGCGGGTAGCGGGACCTTCAATGAGCAGTTCTTC.

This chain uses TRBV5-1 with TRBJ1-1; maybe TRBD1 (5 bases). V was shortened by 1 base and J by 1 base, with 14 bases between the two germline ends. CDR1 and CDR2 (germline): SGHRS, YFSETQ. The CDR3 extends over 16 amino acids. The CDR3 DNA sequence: TGCGCCAGCAGCTTGTCCGCGGCGGGACCGAACACTGAAGCTTTCTTT. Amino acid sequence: CASSLSAAGPNTEAFF. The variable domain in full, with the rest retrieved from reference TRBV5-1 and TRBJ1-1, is KAGVTQTPRYLIKTRGQQVTLSCSPISGHRSVSWYQQTPGQGLQFLFEYFSETQRNKGNFPGRFSGRQFSNSRSEMNVSTLELGDSALYLCASSLSAAGPNTEAFFGQGTRLTVV.

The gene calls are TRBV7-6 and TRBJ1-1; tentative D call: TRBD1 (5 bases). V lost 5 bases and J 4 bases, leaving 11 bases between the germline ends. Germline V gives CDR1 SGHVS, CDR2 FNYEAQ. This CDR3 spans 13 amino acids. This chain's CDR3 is CASSRGEGTEAFF. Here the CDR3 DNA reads TGTGCCAGCAGCCGGGGCGAGGGCACTGAAGCTTTCTTT.

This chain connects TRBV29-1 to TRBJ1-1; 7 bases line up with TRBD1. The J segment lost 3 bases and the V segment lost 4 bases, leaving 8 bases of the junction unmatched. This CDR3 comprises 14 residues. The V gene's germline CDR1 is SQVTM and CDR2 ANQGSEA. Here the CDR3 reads CSVVLRGRDTEAFF. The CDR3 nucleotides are TGCAGCGTTGTACTAAGGGGGCGCGACACTGAAGCTTTCTTT.

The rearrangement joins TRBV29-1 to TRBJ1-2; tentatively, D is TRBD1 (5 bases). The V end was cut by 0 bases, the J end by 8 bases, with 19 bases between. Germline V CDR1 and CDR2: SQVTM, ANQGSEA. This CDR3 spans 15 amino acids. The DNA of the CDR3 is TGCAGCGTTGAAGATCGGCGGACATATTGGAGAGGCTACACCTTC. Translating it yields CSVEDRRTYWRGYTF.

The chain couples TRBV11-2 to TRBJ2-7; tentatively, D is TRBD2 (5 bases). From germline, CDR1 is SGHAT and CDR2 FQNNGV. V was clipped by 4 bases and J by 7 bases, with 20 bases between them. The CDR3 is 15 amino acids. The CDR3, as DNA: TGTGCCAGCAGCTCCAGTCGTCGGGGAATAGGGGAGCAGTACTTC. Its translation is CASSSSRRGIGEQYF. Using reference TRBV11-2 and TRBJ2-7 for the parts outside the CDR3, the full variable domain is EAGVAQSPRYKIIEKRQSVAFWCNPISGHATLYWYQQILGQGPKLLIQFQNNGVVDDSQLPKDRFSAERLKGVDSTLKIQPAKLEDSAVYLCASSSSRRGIGEQYFGPGTRLTVT.